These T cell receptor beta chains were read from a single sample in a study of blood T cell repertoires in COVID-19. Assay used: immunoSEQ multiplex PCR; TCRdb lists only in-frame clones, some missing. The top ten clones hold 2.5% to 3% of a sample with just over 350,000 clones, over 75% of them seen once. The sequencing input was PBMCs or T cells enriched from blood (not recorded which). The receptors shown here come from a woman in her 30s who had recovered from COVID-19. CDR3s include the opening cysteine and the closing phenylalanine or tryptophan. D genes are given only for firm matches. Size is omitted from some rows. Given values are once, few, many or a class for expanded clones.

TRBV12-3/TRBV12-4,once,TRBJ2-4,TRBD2,CASGSLAGNIQYF,TGTGCCAGCGGATCACTAGCGGGTAACATTCAGTACTTC
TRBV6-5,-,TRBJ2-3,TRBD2,CASRLLAEKTDTQYF,TGTGCCAGCAGACTCCTAGCGGAAAAAACAGATACGCAGTATTTT
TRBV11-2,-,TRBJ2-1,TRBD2,CASSLERGGPFNEQFF,TGTGCCAGCAGCTTAGAGCGCGGGGGGCCGTTCAATGAGCAGTTCTTC
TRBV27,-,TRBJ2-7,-,CASSLWGRDSDEQYF,TGTGCCAGCAGTTTATGGGGCAGGGATTCGGACGAGCAGTACTTC
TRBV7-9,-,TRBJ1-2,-,CASQIGEAGFSTF,TGTGCCAGCCAAATTGGTGAGGCAGGGTTCTCCACCTTC
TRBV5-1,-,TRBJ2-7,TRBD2,CASRASPAGGYNEQYF,TGCGCCAGCAGAGCGAGCCCAGCGGGGGGGTACAACGAGCAGTACTTC
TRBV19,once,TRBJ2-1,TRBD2,CASSPGLAGEIRQFF,TGTGCCAGTAGTCCGGGACTAGCGGGAGAAATTCGGCAGTTCTTC
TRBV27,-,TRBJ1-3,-,CASSRAGGNTIYF,TGTGCCAGCAGTCGGGCGGGAGGAAACACCATATATTTT
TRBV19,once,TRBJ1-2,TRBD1,CASSIGDREAGYTF,TGTGCCAGTAGTATAGGGGACAGGGAAGCTGGCTACACCTTC
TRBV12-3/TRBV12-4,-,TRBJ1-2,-,CASSPREGTGYTF,TGTGCCAGCAGCCCTAGAGAAGGAACTGGCTACACCTTC